These 19 T cell receptor beta chains were all obtained from the same sample, sequenced in a study of OX40 agonist ivuxolimab in advanced cancers. TCRdb keeps only in-frame clones here, not all; method: immunoSEQ multiplex PCR. The table shows fewer than 65,000 clones, with around 93% occurring only once. The starting material was CD4+ or CD8+ T cells sorted from blood, obtained in a trial of the OX40 agonist ivuxolimab. Receptors originate from an adult with an advanced solid tumor such as melanoma, head and neck, liver or kidney cancer.

The chain joins TRBV5-1 to TRBJ1-2; the match to TRBD1 covers 7 bases. The V gene end was trimmed by 2 bases and the J gene end by 3 bases; junction bases not matched to a gene: 7. The CDR3 totals 15 residues. Germline V gives CDR1 SGHRS, CDR2 YFSETQ. CDR3 DNA sequence: TGCGCCAGCAGCTTAGATAGACAGGGAGACTATGGCTACACCTTC. Amino acids: CASSLDRQGDYGYTF.

The table lists this clone with a count of one. The CDR3 protein is CASSDSYRGYTEAFF. DNA of the CDR3: TGTGCCAGCAGTGATTCTTACCGGGGATACACTGAAGCTTTCTTT. The chain recombines TRBV6-1 with TRBJ1-1; D is unclear. The V end was cut by 3 bases, the J end by 3 bases, with 14 bases between. The CDR3 totals 15 residues. Germline CDR1 MNHNS, CDR2 SASEGT.

The chain carries TRBV7-3 and TRBJ2-3, with 7 bases fitting TRBD2. CDR3 length equals 15 residues. Germline V lookup: CDR1 SGHTA, CDR2 FQGTGA. V shed 1 base, J shed 3 bases, and the junction held 4 bases outside the gene matches. The CDR3 protein is CASSLSGSLTDTQYF. In nucleotides, the CDR3 is TGTGCCAGCAGCTTAAGCGGGAGCTTGACAGATACGCAGTATTTT.

J is TRBJ1-1 and V is TRBV28; possible D gene TRBD1, 6 bases. CDR1 MDHEN and CDR2 SYDVKM come from the germline V gene. The ends were cut back, 6 bases at V and 8 bases at J, with 19 bases in the middle. The CDR3 spans 14 residues. This CDR3 reads CASSEYRERSEAFF. For the CDR3, the DNA is TGTGCCAGCAGCGAGTACAGGGAGCGGTCCGAAGCTTTCTTT.

The chain employs TRBV28 and TRBJ1-2; D remains ambiguous. The germline V gene encodes CDR1 MDHEN and CDR2 SYDVKM. This CDR3 is built from 12 residues. V was shortened by 3 bases and J by 6 bases, with 8 bases between the two germline ends. The DNA of the CDR3 is TGTGCCAGCAGTTTTGGGTTCCATGGCTACACCTTC. Its translation is CASSFGFHGYTF.

The V gene is TRBV11-3, the J gene TRBJ1-2; the match to TRBD1 covers 7 bases. The CDR3 runs to 15 residues. V dropped 1 base and J dropped 2; count of bases not matched to a gene: 4. Germline CDR1 and CDR2: SGHNT and YENEEA. DNA of the CDR3: TGTGCCAGCAGCTTAGGAACACAGGGGAACTATGGCTACACCTTC. This translates into CASSLGTQGNYGYTF.

The chain uses TRBV7-8 and TRBJ2-7; D remains unclear. The CDR3 loop spans 13 amino acids. CDR1 is SGHVS, CDR2 FQNEAQ, per germline. Trimming took off 0 bases at V and 0 bases at J, with 3 bases between the two ends. CDR3 amino acids: CASSLAFSYEQYF. In nucleotides, the CDR3 is TGTGCCAGCAGCTTAGCGTTCTCCTACGAGCAGTACTTC.

V gene TRBV7-3 combines with J gene TRBJ2-2; the D is unclear. This CDR3 has 13 residues. Trimming left V 5 bases short and J 0 bases short, with 4 bases between. CDR1 is SGHTA and CDR2 is FQGTGA in the germline V gene. The CDR3 sequence is CASSETNTGELFF. The CDR3 bases are TGTGCCAGCAGCGAAACGAACACCGGGGAGCTGTTTTTT.

The chain links TRBV7-8 to TRBJ2-3; D is possibly TRBD2 (6 bases). Trimming took 4 bases from V and 5 from J, leaving 16 bases between them. The CDR3 is made up of 15 amino acids. CDR1 SGHVS and CDR2 FQNEAQ come from the germline V gene. The CDR3 loop reads CASSSGPGGLDTQYF. The CDR3 coding sequence is TGTGCCAGCAGCTCAGGCCCTGGGGGGTTAGATACGCAGTATTTT. Drawing the rest from reference TRBV7-8 and TRBJ2-3, the complete variable domain is GAGVSQSPRYKVAKRGQDVALRCDPISGHVSLFWYQQALGQGPEFLTYFQNEAQLDKSGLPSDRFFAERPEGSVSTLKIQRTQQEDSAVYLCASSSGPGGLDTQYFGPGTRLTVL.

This rearrangement joins TRBV2 to TRBJ2-3, with TRBD2 identical over 7 bases. Germline-derived CDR1 and CDR2 are SNHLY and FYNNEI. Trimming at V came to 7 bases and at J to 4 bases, leaving 17 bases not matched to a gene. The CDR3 extends over 17 amino acids. In DNA, the CDR3 is TGTGCCAGCAAGGTGTGGGCGGGAGTCGAAGAAGCAGATACGCAGTATTTT. It codes for CASKVWAGVEEADTQYF.

The rearrangement links TRBV4-3 to TRBJ1-1; D remains unclear. Germline CDR1 reads LGHNA; CDR2 reads YSLEER. Trimming took 0 bases from V and 4 from J, leaving 12 bases between them. The CDR3 spans 15 residues. The CDR3 here is CASSQDKASGTEAFF. In DNA, the CDR3 is TGCGCCAGCAGCCAAGATAAGGCTAGTGGCACTGAAGCTTTCTTT.

The chain has TRBV9 and TRBJ1-4; no clear D. Germline V lookup: CDR1 SGDLS, CDR2 YYNGEE. This CDR3 comprises 14 residues. V shed 0 bases and J shed 6 bases, with 9 bases lying between them. CDR3 sequence: CASSVDGTDEKLFF. In nucleotides, the CDR3 is TGTGCCAGCAGCGTAGACGGTACTGATGAAAAACTGTTTTTT.

This clone has just one count. This chain uses TRBV11-2 with TRBJ2-5; 7 bases map to TRBD1. Looked up from germline, CDR1 is SGHAT and CDR2 is FQNNGV. The length of the CDR3 is 12 residues. The trim removed 6 bases at V and 5 bases at J, leaving 3 bases unmatched. The CDR3 DNA reads TGTGCCAGCAGAATACAGGGGGAGACCCAGTACTTC. It codes for CASRIQGETQYF. Drawing the rest from reference TRBV11-2 and TRBJ2-5, the complete variable domain is EAGVAQSPRYKIIEKRQSVAFWCNPISGHATLYWYQQILGQGPKLLIQFQNNGVVDDSQLPKDRFSAERLKGVDSTLKIQPAKLEDSAVYLCASRIQGETQYFGPGTRLLVL.

The genes are TRBV7-3 and TRBJ2-7; 8 positions agree with TRBD2. Trimming removed 2 bases from V and 3 bases from J; junction bases left unmatched: 9. The CDR3 extends over 16 amino acids. Germline assignment: CDR1 SGHTA and CDR2 FQGTGA. CDR3 region: CASSLRGTSGSYEQYF. CDR3 coding DNA: TGTGCCAGCAGCTTACGGGGTACCAGCGGGAGCTACGAGCAGTACTTC.

This chain connects TRBV6-4 to TRBJ2-1, with 8 bases matching TRBD1. From germline, CDR1 is MRHNA and CDR2 SNTAGT. Trimming at V came to 1 base and at J to 1 base, leaving 12 bases not matched to a gene. The CDR3 runs 19 residues. DNA of the CDR3: TGTGCCAGCAGTGACTTTGGTGGATTAACAGGGGGGTCCTACAATGAGCAGTTCTTC. This gives the protein CASSDFGGLTGGSYNEQFF.

This clone was recorded once. The CDR3 bases are TGTGCCAGCAGTACCGCTAGGAGCTCCTACGAGCAGTACTTC. Amino acids: CASSTARSSYEQYF. J is TRBJ2-7 and V is TRBV6-5, with D hard to call. V was cut by 5 bases and J by 0 bases, with 11 bases left in between. Germline V gene lookup returns CDR1 MNHEY and CDR2 SVGAGI. The CDR3 length is 14 residues.

In this sample, this clone turned up once. The chain combines TRBV6-5 with TRBJ2-7; D remains unclear. V was shortened by 2 bases and J by 2 bases, with 10 bases between the two germline ends. Germline V gives CDR1 MNHEY, CDR2 SVGAGI. The CDR3 contains 14 residues. For the CDR3, the DNA is TGTGCCAGCAGTTACGGAGAAACCACCTACGAGCAGTACTTC. It encodes CASSYGETTYEQYF.

The chain joins TRBV19 to TRBJ2-5; 7 nucleotides line up with TRBD1. This CDR3 is built from 13 residues. Trimming removed 7 bases from V and 2 bases from J; junction bases left unmatched: 4. Germline CDR1 is LNHDA and CDR2 is SQIVND (reference sequence). CDR3 coding DNA: TGTGCCAGTACGGGACAGAGACAAGAGACCCAGTACTTC. Translating gives CASTGQRQETQYF.

The chain couples TRBV21-1 to TRBJ2-5; the D segment call TRBD2 is taken from the table without a DNA check. TRBV21-1 is flagged as a pseudogene. The CDR3 is 16 amino acids. This CDR3 is CASSGSIAGVAETQYF. CDR3 DNA: TGTGCCAGCAGCGGAAGCATAGCGGGAGTGGCAGAGACCCAGTACTTC.